This TCR beta chain appears in the sequencing data of a study of CD8 T cells in Susac syndrome. The RNA, roughly 0.5 to 1 ug, was put through reverse transcription using random hexamers. TCRdb independently ran MiXCR on the immunoSEQ multiplex PCR reads; one entry per CDR3 protein. The sample lists 300,000 or so distinct CDR3 sequences, about 92% seen once, with around 0.07% in the top ten. Between the trimmed V and J ends, which lost 10 bases and 4 bases, there was a span of 14 bases. There are 13 residues in the CDR3. Per germline, CDR1 LNHDA and CDR2 SQIVND (reference sequence). The sample was CD4+ T cells from PBMCs. The TCR originated in a human donor with multiple sclerosis. The rearrangement uses TRBV19 and TRBJ1-5; D is unresolved. As DNA, the CDR3 is TGTGCCACCTCGACTTTCCATAATCAGCCCCAGCATTTT. Protein: CATSTFHNQPQHF.